Listed here is a single TCR beta chain. The antigen remains unidentified. The data belong to a study of cytomegalovirus exposure and HLA in healthy donors. Study as a whole: Earlier, some 180 million T cells were analyzed, and 95 million to 140 million unique TCR beta sequences were found among them.

Findings of the study overall: Per published accounts, TCR beta sequences correctly predicted the HLA-A and HLA-B alleles of most subjects.

Germline assignment: CDR1 MNHNS and CDR2 SASEGT. This CDR3 has 14 amino acids. The study ran its PCR with 60 Vbeta and 13 Jbeta primers. Study processing details: An analysis that came later counted approximately 76 million unique TCR beta chains, about 10 million shared. TCRdb's table, derived via immunoSEQ multiplex PCR, lists solely in-frame clones and lacks some. V and J calls and clone size are given by that table; D and trimming were obtained from the DNA. The sample comprises 150,000 to 200,000 clones, 60% to 80% of which are singletons, and approximately 15% rests with the top ten. This TCR came from a middle-aged woman in good health and CMV-seronegative. The V call is TRBV6-1, the J call TRBJ2-2, with a weak D call TRBD2 (5 bases). The sequenced sample was PBMCs. The CDR3 loop is CATSLGRNTGELFF. CDR3 in DNA: TGTGCTACTAGTCTGGGTCGGAACACCGGGGAGCTGTTTTTT.